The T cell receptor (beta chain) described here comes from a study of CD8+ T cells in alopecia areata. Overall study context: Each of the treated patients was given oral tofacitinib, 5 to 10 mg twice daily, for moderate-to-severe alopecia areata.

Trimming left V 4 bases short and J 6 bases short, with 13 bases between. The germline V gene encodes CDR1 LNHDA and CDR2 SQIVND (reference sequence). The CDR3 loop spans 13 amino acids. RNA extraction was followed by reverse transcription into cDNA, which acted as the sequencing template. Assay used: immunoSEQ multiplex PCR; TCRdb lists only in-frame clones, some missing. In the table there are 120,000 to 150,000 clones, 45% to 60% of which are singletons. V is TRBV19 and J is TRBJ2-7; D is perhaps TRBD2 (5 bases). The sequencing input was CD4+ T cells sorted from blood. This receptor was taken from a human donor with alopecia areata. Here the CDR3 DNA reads TGTGCCAGTAGTAACCCTACTAGATTCGAGCAGTACTTC. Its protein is CASSNPTRFEQYF.